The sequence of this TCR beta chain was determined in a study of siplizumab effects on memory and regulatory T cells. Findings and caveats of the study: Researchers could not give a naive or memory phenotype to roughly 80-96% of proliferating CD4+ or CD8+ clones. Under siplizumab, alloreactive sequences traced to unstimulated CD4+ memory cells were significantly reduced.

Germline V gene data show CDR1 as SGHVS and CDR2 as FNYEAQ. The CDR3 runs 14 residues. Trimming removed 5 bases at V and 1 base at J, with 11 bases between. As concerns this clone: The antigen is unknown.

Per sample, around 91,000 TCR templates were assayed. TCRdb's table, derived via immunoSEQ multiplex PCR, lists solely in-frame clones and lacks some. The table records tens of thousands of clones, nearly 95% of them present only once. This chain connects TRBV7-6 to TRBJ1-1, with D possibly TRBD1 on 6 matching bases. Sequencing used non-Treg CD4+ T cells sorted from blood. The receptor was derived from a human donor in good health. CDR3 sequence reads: CASSPGHSNTEAFF. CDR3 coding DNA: TGTGCCAGCAGCCCGGGACACTCGAACACTGAAGCTTTCTTT. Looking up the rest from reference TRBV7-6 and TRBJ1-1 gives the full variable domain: GAGVSQSPRYKVTKRGQDVALRCDPISGHVSLYWYRQALGQGPEFLTYFNYEAQQDKSGLPNDRFSAERPEGSISTLTIQRTEQRDSAMYRCASSPGHSNTEAFFGQGTRLTVV.